Below, 12 T cell receptor beta chains from the same sample are listed, as sequenced in a study of cytomegalovirus exposure and HLA in healthy donors. The PCR contained 60 Vbeta and 13 Jbeta primers. Profiling relied on immunoSEQ multiplex PCR, and the TCRdb table lists in-frame clones only, not all of them. The table has 150,000 to 200,000 clones, around four fifths seen once. The sample consisted of PBMCs. The receptors derive from a woman in her forties or fifties in good health and CMV-seropositive.

The rearrangement uses TRBV4-3 and TRBJ1-6; D uncertain. The CDR3 is made up of 18 amino acids. Germline loops: CDR1 LGHNA, CDR2 YSLEER. The germline V and J ends were trimmed by 0 bases and 0 bases, with 12 bases remaining between them. CDR3 bases: TGCGCCAGCAGCCAAGAAGAGGCCGCAAGCTCCTATAATTCACCCCTCCACTTT. It is translated as CASSQEEAASSYNSPLHF.

This clone occurred a few times. The CDR3 here is CASSWAGVEETQYF. Here the CDR3 DNA reads TGCGCCAGCAGCTGGGCGGGAGTGGAAGAGACCCAGTACTTC. This rearrangement joins TRBV5-1 to TRBJ2-5, with 7 bases fitting TRBD2. The germline CDR1 and CDR2 sequences are SGHRS and YFSETQ. Trimming cost V 3 bases and J 3 bases; bases outside gene matches: 5. This CDR3 spans 14 amino acids.

V gene TRBV18 combines with J gene TRBJ1-1, with 7 bases that match TRBD1. CDR1 KGHSH and CDR2 LQKENI come from the germline V gene. V lost 4 bases and J lost 5; bases outside the gene matches: 7. CDR3 length: 14 residues. This CDR3 is CASSRDRVMTEAFF. CDR3 DNA sequence: TGTGCCAGCTCACGAGACAGGGTGATGACTGAAGCTTTCTTT.

The chain employs TRBV11-2 and TRBJ1-2; TRBD1 agrees at 8 bases. The CDR3 has 15 amino acids. The V and J ends lost 5 bases and 1 base, in that order; junction bases with no gene match: 6. Looked up from germline, CDR1 is SGHAT and CDR2 is FQNNGV. CDR3 protein: CASSVSGGLNYGYTF. In DNA form, the CDR3 reads TGTGCCAGCAGCGTATCAGGGGGCCTTAACTATGGCTACACCTTC.

The CDR3 spells CAWSAVTGQWGETQYF. CDR3 coding DNA: TGTGCCTGGAGTGCCGTAACCGGACAGTGGGGAGAGACCCAGTACTTC. V gene TRBV30 combines with J gene TRBJ2-5; D possibly corresponds to TRBD1 (6 bases). This CDR3 is 16 amino acids long. The V end lost 1 base, the J end lost 4 bases, and 19 bases lay between the germline ends. Germline V gene lookup returns CDR1 GTSNPN and CDR2 SVGIG (reference sequence).

The chain is built from TRBV28 and TRBJ1-1; D gene uncertain. CDR3 size: 13 residues. The ends were cut back, 2 bases at V and 11 bases at J, with 15 bases in the middle. CDR1 and CDR2 from the germline V gene are MDHEN and SYDVKM. CDR3 region: CASSLISPEEAFF. The CDR3 nucleotides read TGTGCCAGCAGTTTAATAAGCCCGGAGGAGGCTTTCTTT.

V gene TRBV27 combines with J gene TRBJ1-1, with D maybe TRBD1 (6 bases). The V end was cut by 5 bases, the J end by 9 bases, with 16 bases between. There are 13 residues in the CDR3. Germline loops: CDR1 MNHEY, CDR2 SMNVEV (reference sequence). In DNA, the CDR3 is TGTGCCAGCAGTACCCAAACGGGGGGCAAAGCTTTCTTT. It encodes CASSTQTGGKAFF.

The V and J genes are TRBV27 and TRBJ1-4; 9 bases match TRBD1. The CDR3 is 16 residues long. The trim removed 6 bases at V and 11 bases at J, leaving 16 bases unmatched. Per germline, CDR1 MNHEY and CDR2 SMNVEV (reference sequence). The CDR3 DNA reads as TGTGCCAGCAGCCATTATACAGGGGGCAATTCGGGGAAACTGTTTTTT. This translates into CASSHYTGGNSGKLFF.

J is TRBJ1-4 and V is TRBV5-5; perhaps TRBD1 as D (6 bases). Germline V CDR1 and CDR2: SGHKS, YYEKEE (reference sequence). CDR3 size: 14 residues. The germline V and J ends were trimmed by 3 bases and 4 bases, with 10 bases remaining between them. The CDR3 spells CASSSLGGNEKLFF. The CDR3 DNA reads as TGTGCCAGCAGCTCCTTAGGGGGTAATGAAAAACTGTTTTTT.

The chain carries TRBV6-5 and TRBJ2-7, with D unclear. The CDR3 totals 14 residues. Trimming removed 7 bases at V and 7 bases at J, with 20 bases between. CDR1 is MNHEY and CDR2 is SVGAGI in the germline V gene. The CDR3 here is CASIQGTVDGEQYF. CDR3 nucleotide sequence: TGTGCCAGCATCCAAGGCACCGTCGACGGGGAGCAGTACTTC.

The V gene is TRBV5-4, the J gene TRBJ2-5; 7 positions match TRBD2. The J segment lost 2 bases and the V segment lost 1 base, leaving 2 bases of the junction unmatched. The CDR3 runs to 14 residues. The germline V gene encodes CDR1 SGHNT and CDR2 YYREEE (reference sequence). CDR3 sequence: CASSLTSDQETQYF. The DNA of the CDR3 is TGTGCCAGCAGCTTGACTAGCGATCAAGAGACCCAGTACTTC.

V gene TRBV9 combines with J gene TRBJ2-1; the match to TRBD2 covers 9 bases. V was clipped by 4 bases and J by 8 bases; unmatched bases: 7. CDR1 SGDLS and CDR2 YYNGEE come from the germline V gene. The CDR3 is 14 residues long. The CDR3, as DNA: TGTGCCAGCAGCTTATCCGGGACTAGCTATGAGCAGTTCTTC. Protein sequence: CASSLSGTSYEQFF.